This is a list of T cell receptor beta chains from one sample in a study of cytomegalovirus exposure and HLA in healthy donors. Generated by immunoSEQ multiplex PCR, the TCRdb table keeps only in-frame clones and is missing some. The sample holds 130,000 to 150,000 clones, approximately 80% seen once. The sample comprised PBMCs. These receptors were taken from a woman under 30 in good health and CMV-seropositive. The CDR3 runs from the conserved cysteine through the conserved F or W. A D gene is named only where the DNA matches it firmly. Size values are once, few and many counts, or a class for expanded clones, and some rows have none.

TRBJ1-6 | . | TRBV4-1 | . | TGCGCCAGCAGCCAAGAAGCGTGGTATGGGTCCTATAATTCACCCCTCCACTTT | CASSQEAWYGSYNSPLHF
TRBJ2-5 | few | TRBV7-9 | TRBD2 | TGTGCCAGCAGCTTAGAGGGACTAGCGGGGGCGTCGACCGAGTACTTC | CASSLEGLAGASTEYF
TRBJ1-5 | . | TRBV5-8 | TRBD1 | TGTGCCAGCAGCTTGAATAGTAAGGGGGCCAGCAATCAGCCCCAGCATTTT | CASSLNSKGASNQPQHF
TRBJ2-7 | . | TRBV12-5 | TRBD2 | TGTGCTAGTGGTTTGGTACCCGGGGGGGCCTCCTACGAGCAGTACTTC | CASGLVPGGASYEQYF
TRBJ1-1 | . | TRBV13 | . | TGTGCCAGCAGCCCCCGGTTGTTGGGGCCAATCGGTGGGAACACTGAAGCTTTCTTT | CASSPRLLGPIGGNTEAFF
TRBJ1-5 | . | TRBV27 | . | TGTGCCAGCAGTTTCGGTGGGGCCTACAATCAGCCCCAGCATTTT | CASSFGGAYNQPQHF
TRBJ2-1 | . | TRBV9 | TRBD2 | TGTGCCAGCAGCGCCCAGGGACTAGCGGGACAGACCCAATCTTACAATGAGCAGTTCTTC | CASSAQGLAGQTQSYNEQFF
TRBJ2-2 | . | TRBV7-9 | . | TGTGCCAGCGGTAGTGCAGGGGGGCTGACCGGGGAGCTGTTTTTT | CASGSAGGLTGELFF
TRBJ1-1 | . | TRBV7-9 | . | TGTGCCAGCAGCTTAGGACAGACGAACACTGAAGCTTTCTTT | CASSLGQTNTEAFF
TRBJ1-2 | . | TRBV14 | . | TGTGCCAGCAGCCTGACAGCTAACTATGGCTACACCTTC | CASSLTANYGYTF
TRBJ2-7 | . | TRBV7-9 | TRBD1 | TGTTCCAGCAGCCCCCCCGTCCCGGGACAGGGGATACGCGAGCAGTACTTC | CSSSPPVPGQGIREQYF
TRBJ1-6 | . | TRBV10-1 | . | TGCGCCAGCAGTGCATCTCGTCCGGACAGTAGAAATTCACCCCTCCACTTT | CASSASRPDSRNSPLHF
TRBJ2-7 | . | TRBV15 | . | TGTGCCACCAGCAGAGATCCCGGGCAGGGGTCCTACGAGCAGTACTTC | CATSRDPGQGSYEQYF
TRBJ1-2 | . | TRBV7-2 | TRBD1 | TGTGCCAGCAGCTTAGGGGGGGGGACAGGGTTTTTGGGACATGGCTACACCTTC | CASSLGGGTGFLGHGYTF
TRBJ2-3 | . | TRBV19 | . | TGTGCCAGTAGCACAGGGAGGGACACGCAGTATTTT | CASSTGRDTQYF
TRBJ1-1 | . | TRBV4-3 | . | TGCGCCAGCAGCCAGTCAAGCGGTATGAACACTGAAGCTTTCTTT | CASSQSSGMNTEAFF
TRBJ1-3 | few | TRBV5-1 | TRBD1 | TGCGCCAGCAGTCCCCGGGACAGGGGACTCCGCTCTGGAAACACCATATATTTT | CASSPRDRGLRSGNTIYF
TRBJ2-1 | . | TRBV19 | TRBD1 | TGTGCCAGTAGTATAGATAGGGGGCAGGCCTACAATGAGCAGTTCTTC | CASSIDRGQAYNEQFF
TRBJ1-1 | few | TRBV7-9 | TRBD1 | TGTGCCAGCAGGTCAACAGGGGAAACTGAAGCTTTCTTT | CASRSTGETEAFF
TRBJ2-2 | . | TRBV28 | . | TGTGCCAGCAGGCCTCCTGGGGGGACCGGGGAGCTGTTTTTT | CASRPPGGTGELFF
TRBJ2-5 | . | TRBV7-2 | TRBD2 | TGTGCCAGCAGCGCACCGGGACTAGCGGGGGGTACTGAGACCCAGTACTTC | CASSAPGLAGGTETQYF
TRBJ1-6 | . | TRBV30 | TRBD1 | TGTGCCTGGAGTGTACAAGGGACAGAGAATTCACCCCTCCACTTT | CAWSVQGTENSPLHF
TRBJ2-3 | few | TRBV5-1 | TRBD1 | TGCGCCAGCGCCCGGAGGGACAGGGGCGATACGCAGTATTTT | CASARRDRGDTQYF
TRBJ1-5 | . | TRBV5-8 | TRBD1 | TGTGCCAGCAGCCTTGGACAGGGTGGGCAGCCCCAGCATTTT | CASSLGQGGQPQHF
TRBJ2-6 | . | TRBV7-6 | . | TGTGCCACCACACCGTTGTCTGGGGCCAACGTCCTGACTTTC | CATTPLSGANVLTF
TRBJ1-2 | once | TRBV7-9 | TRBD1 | TGTGCCAGCAGCTCGGGACAGGGGGCAAACGTGGGCTACACCTTC | CASSSGQGANVGYTF
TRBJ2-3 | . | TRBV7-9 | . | TGTGCCAGCAGCTTTTCTTCCGTCGGGGGAGATACGCAGTATTTT | CASSFSSVGGDTQYF
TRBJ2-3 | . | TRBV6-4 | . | TGTGCCAGCAGTGCAACAGGGGGGGGTCGCGCAGATACGCAGTATTTT | CASSATGGGRADTQYF
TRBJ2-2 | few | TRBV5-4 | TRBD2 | TGTGCCAGCAGCTATCTAGCGGGGGGGAACACCGGGGAGCTGTTTTTT | CASSYLAGGNTGELFF
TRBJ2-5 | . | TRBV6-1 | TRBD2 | TGTGCCAGCAGTGAATCTGCGGGGGGTTTGCAAGAGACCCAGTACTTC | CASSESAGGLQETQYF
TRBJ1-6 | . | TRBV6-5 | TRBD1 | TGTGCCAGCAGTGCCGCGGGACAGGGAAGTTCACCCCTCCACTTT | CASSAAGQGSSPLHF
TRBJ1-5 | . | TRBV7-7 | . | TGTGCCAGCAGCTTATGGTTTTGTGGGCCCTCGGAGCCCCAGCATTTT | CASSLWFCGPSEPQHF
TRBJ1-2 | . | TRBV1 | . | TGCACCAGCAGCCAAAGGCTGGGAGCTTATGGCTACACCTTC | CTSSQRLGAYGYTF
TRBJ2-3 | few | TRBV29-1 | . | TGCAGCGTTGATGGTGGAGGAGTTAGGCAGTATTTT | CSVDGGGVRQYF
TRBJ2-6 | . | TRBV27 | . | TGTGCCAGCGGGACAGGCGGGAGCGGGGCCAACGTCCTGACTTTC | CASGTGGSGANVLTF
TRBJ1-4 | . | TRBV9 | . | TGTGCCAGCAGCGTAGGGCTGGGGACTGCGACAACTAATGAAAAACTGTTTTTT | CASSVGLGTATTNEKLFF
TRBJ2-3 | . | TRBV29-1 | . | TGCAGCGTTTTCTCTTTAGATACGCAGTATTTT | CSVFSLDTQYF
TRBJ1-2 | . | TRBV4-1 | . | TGCGCCAGCAGACCACAGGGATCTAACTATGGCTACACCTTC | CASRPQGSNYGYTF
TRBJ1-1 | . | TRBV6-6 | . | TGTGCCAGCAGTAGCGGAGGAGACACTGAAACTTTCTTT | CASSSGGDTETFF
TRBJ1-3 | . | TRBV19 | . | TGTGCCAGTAGCACTGACAGGTACTCTGGAAACACCATATATTTT | CASSTDRYSGNTIYF
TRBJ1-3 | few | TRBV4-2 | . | TGTGCCAGCAGCCAAGAGGGAGGGGGAGGCACCATATATTTT | CASSQEGGGGTIYF
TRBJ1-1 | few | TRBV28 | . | TGTGCCAGCAGCGGACAGCTGAACACTGAAGCTTTCTTT | CASSGQLNTEAFF
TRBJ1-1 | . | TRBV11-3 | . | TGTGCCAGCAGCTTATCTCCACAGGGTGAAGCTTTCTTT | CASSLSPQGEAFF
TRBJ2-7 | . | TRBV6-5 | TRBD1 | TGTGCCAGCAGTTACGCGCGGGACAGGCCTTCTCAGCAGTATTTC | CASSYARDRPSQQYF
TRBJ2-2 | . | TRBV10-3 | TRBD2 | TGTGCCATCAGTGATGAGGGACTAACCGGGGAGCTGTTTTTT | CAISDEGLTGELFF
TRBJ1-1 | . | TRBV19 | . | TGTGCCAGTAGTTTTCAGGGGAACACTGAAGCTTTCTTT | CASSFQGNTEAFF
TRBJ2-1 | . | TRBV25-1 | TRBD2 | TGTGCCCTAGTGGGGCTAGCGGGGTTCCCCTACAATGAGCAGTTCTTC | CALVGLAGFPYNEQFF
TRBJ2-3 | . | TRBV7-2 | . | TGTGCCAGCACCCTCGAGCGGGGCACAGATACGCAGTATTTT | CASTLERGTDTQYF
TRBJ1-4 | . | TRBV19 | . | TGTGCCAGTAGCCATGGGCAGGGGAACGGAAAACTGTTTTTT | CASSHGQGNGKLFF
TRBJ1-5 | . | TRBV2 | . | TGTGCCAGCAGTGGGACAGGCAATCAGCCCCAGCATTTT | CASSGTGNQPQHF
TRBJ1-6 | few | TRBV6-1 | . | TGTGCCAGCAGTGAATATCCCAGCGGCAATTCACCCCTCCACTTT | CASSEYPSGNSPLHF
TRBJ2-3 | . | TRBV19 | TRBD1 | TGTGCCAGTAGTATCCGGGACAGGGGGCCGACAGATACGCAGTATTTT | CASSIRDRGPTDTQYF
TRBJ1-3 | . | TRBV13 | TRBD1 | TGTGCCAGCAGCTTAATCTCCGCAGGGGGCTCTGGAAACACCATATATTTT | CASSLISAGGSGNTIYF
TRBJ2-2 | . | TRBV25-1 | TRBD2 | TGTGCCAGCAGTGACCTCCGGGGGGGAGGCGGGGAGCTGTTTTTT | CASSDLRGGGGELFF
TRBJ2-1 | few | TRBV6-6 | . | TGTGCCAGCGATAAGGACAGCTCCTACAATGAGCAGTTCTTC | CASDKDSSYNEQFF
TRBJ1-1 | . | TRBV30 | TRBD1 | TGTGCCTGGAGTGACAGGGGTGCCACTGAAGCTTTCTTT | CAWSDRGATEAFF
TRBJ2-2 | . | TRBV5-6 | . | TGTGCCAGCAGCTTGTTCAGTTCCGGGGAGCTGTTTTTT | CASSLFSSGELFF
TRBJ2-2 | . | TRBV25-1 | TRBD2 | TGTGCCAGCAGTGGCCTAGCGGGGGGCCCGAACACCGGGGAGCTGTTTTTT | CASSGLAGGPNTGELFF
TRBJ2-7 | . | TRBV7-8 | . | TGTGCCAGCAGCCGAGGGGGGGCCGGCCACTACGAGCAGTACTTC | CASSRGGAGHYEQYF